The rows below give T cell receptor beta chains drawn from one sample of a study of blood T cells in healthy people across ages. TCRdb redid the calling of the 5' RACE reads with MiXCR, one entry per CDR3 protein. Of roughly 800,000 distinct CDR3 sequences in the sample, more than 20% were seen once. These data also featured in a second study, about T cells of mothers and their children.

The specimen was blood. The origin of the receptors is a boy aged 5-17 years in good health. Each CDR3 is given with its conserved first and last residue. The order of the fields is V gene, D gene, J gene, clone size, CDR3 protein, CDR3 DNA. The D gene is left open where the match is weak. Only some rows state a clone size, as once, few, many or a class for expanded clones.

V gene: TRBV5-1; D gene: TRBD1; J gene: TRBJ1-1; clone size: -; CDR3 protein: CASSFTGGGLTEAFF; CDR3 DNA: TGCGCCAGCAGCTTTACAGGGGGCGGTTTAACTGAAGCTTTCTTT
V gene: TRBV7-9; D gene: -; J gene: TRBJ2-3; clone size: -; CDR3 protein: CASSDTWATSTDTQYF; CDR3 DNA: TGTGCCAGCAGCGACACCTGGGCTACTAGCACAGATACGCAGTATTTT
V gene: TRBV7-2; D gene: -; J gene: TRBJ2-1; clone size: -; CDR3 protein: CASSLDFYNEQFF; CDR3 DNA: TGTGCCAGCAGCTTAGACTTTTACAATGAGCAGTTCTTC
V gene: TRBV9; D gene: -; J gene: TRBJ1-2; clone size: few; CDR3 protein: CASSGEGSNYGYTF; CDR3 DNA: TGTGCCAGCAGCGGGGAGGGTTCCAACTATGGCTACACCTTC
V gene: TRBV20-1; D gene: -; J gene: TRBJ2-7; clone size: -; CDR3 protein: CSVGGYEQYF; CDR3 DNA: TGCAGTGTAGGGGGCTACGAGCAGTACTTC
V gene: TRBV4-1; D gene: -; J gene: TRBJ2-1; clone size: few; CDR3 protein: CASSQVPNEQFF; CDR3 DNA: TGCGCCAGCAGCCAGGTTCCCAATGAGCAGTTCTTC
V gene: TRBV10-2; D gene: -; J gene: TRBJ1-1; clone size: -; CDR3 protein: CASSEMAGAGTEAFF; CDR3 DNA: TGCGCCAGCAGTGAGATGGCGGGGGCGGGCACTGAAGCTTTCTTT
V gene: TRBV7-2; D gene: -; J gene: TRBJ2-7; clone size: -; CDR3 protein: CASSPPRGTGYEQYF; CDR3 DNA: TGTGCCAGCAGCCCCCCCCGGGGGACTGGCTACGAGCAGTACTTC
V gene: TRBV28; D gene: -; J gene: TRBJ2-1; clone size: -; CDR3 protein: CASKTQGSSYNEQFF; CDR3 DNA: TGTGCCAGCAAGACCCAGGGGAGCTCCTACAATGAGCAGTTCTTC
V gene: TRBV6-5; D gene: -; J gene: TRBJ2-7; clone size: -; CDR3 protein: CASSYGGAEQYF; CDR3 DNA: TGTGCCAGCAGTTATGGTGGGGCCGAGCAGTACTTC
V gene: TRBV29-1; D gene: -; J gene: TRBJ2-5; clone size: few; CDR3 protein: CSANAETGLETQYF; CDR3 DNA: TGCAGCGCCAACGCTGAAACGGGCCTAGAGACCCAGTACTTC
V gene: TRBV2; D gene: -; J gene: TRBJ1-4; clone size: -; CDR3 protein: CASKKVGGTTNEKLFF; CDR3 DNA: TGTGCCAGCAAAAAGGTCGGGGGTACAACTAATGAAAAACTGTTTTTT
V gene: TRBV28; D gene: TRBD2; J gene: TRBJ2-5; clone size: -; CDR3 protein: CASSRRLAGGPELETQYF; CDR3 DNA: TGTGCCAGCAGTCGCAGACTAGCGGGAGGGCCTGAATTAGAGACCCAGTACTTC
V gene: TRBV28; D gene: TRBD1; J gene: TRBJ2-7; clone size: -; CDR3 protein: CASSWGQVEQYF; CDR3 DNA: TGTGCCAGCAGTTGGGGACAGGTCGAGCAGTACTTC
V gene: TRBV7-2; D gene: TRBD1; J gene: TRBJ2-7; clone size: -; CDR3 protein: CASSSRDRGYYEQYF; CDR3 DNA: TGTGCCAGCAGCTCCCGGGACAGGGGCTATTACGAGCAGTACTTC
V gene: TRBV19; D gene: -; J gene: TRBJ1-5; clone size: once; CDR3 protein: CASSLGDRLNQPQHF; CDR3 DNA: TGTGCCAGTAGTTTGGGCGACAGGCTCAATCAGCCCCAGCATTTT
V gene: TRBV4-1; D gene: -; J gene: TRBJ1-4; clone size: few; CDR3 protein: CASSQVVEWEKLFF; CDR3 DNA: TGCGCCAGCAGCCAAGTGGTAGAATGGGAAAAACTGTTTTTT
V gene: TRBV6-6; D gene: TRBD2; J gene: TRBJ2-1; clone size: -; CDR3 protein: CASSYWTSGNEQFF; CDR3 DNA: TGTGCCAGCAGTTACTGGACTAGCGGAAATGAGCAGTTCTTC
V gene: TRBV9; D gene: TRBD1; J gene: TRBJ2-1; clone size: -; CDR3 protein: CASSPWDRGDEQFF; CDR3 DNA: TGTGCCAGCAGCCCTTGGGACAGGGGGGATGAGCAGTTCTTC
V gene: TRBV4-3; D gene: -; J gene: TRBJ2-6; clone size: -; CDR3 protein: CASSQDAKGGFYGGANVLTF; CDR3 DNA: TGCGCCAGCAGCCAAGATGCGAAGGGCGGGTTTTATGGTGGGGCCAACGTCCTGACTTTC
V gene: TRBV5-4; D gene: -; J gene: TRBJ2-1; clone size: -; CDR3 protein: CASSFLQDTYNEQFF; CDR3 DNA: TGTGCCAGCAGCTTCCTACAGGACACCTACAATGAGCAGTTCTTC
V gene: TRBV20-1; D gene: -; J gene: TRBJ1-5; clone size: -; CDR3 protein: CSARDRRGGGNQPQHF; CDR3 DNA: TGCAGTGCTAGAGACCGGCGGGGAGGCGGAAATCAGCCCCAGCATTTT
V gene: TRBV28; D gene: TRBD1; J gene: TRBJ2-2; clone size: many; CDR3 protein: CASSLSRGQGGVTGELFF; CDR3 DNA: TGTGCCAGCAGTTTATCACGAGGACAGGGGGGAGTCACCGGGGAGCTGTTTTTT
V gene: TRBV5-1; D gene: TRBD1; J gene: TRBJ2-7; clone size: few; CDR3 protein: CASSQAGTGVYEQYF; CDR3 DNA: TGCGCCAGCAGCCAGGCCGGGACAGGGGTGTACGAGCAGTACTTC
V gene: TRBV29-1; D gene: -; J gene: TRBJ2-7; clone size: -; CDR3 protein: CSKFWGAHEQYF; CDR3 DNA: TGCAGCAAATTTTGGGGGGCCCACGAGCAGTACTTC
V gene: TRBV6-2/TRBV6-3; D gene: TRBD1; J gene: TRBJ2-1; clone size: -; CDR3 protein: CASSRPGQGVINKQFF; CDR3 DNA: TGTGCCAGCAGCCGGCCGGGACAGGGAGTAATTAATAAGCAGTTCTTC
V gene: TRBV21-1; D gene: -; J gene: TRBJ1-1; clone size: few; CDR3 protein: CASSNPGGRVLPEAFF; CDR3 DNA: TGTGCCAGCAGCAACCCCGGGGGGAGGGTACTCCCTGAAGCTTTCTTT
V gene: TRBV4-1; D gene: -; J gene: TRBJ2-7; clone size: -; CDR3 protein: CASSQGDRRVYEQYF; CDR3 DNA: TGCGCCAGCAGCCAAGGAGACAGGCGAGTTTACGAGCAGTACTTC
V gene: TRBV6-5; D gene: -; J gene: TRBJ1-6; clone size: -; CDR3 protein: CASSYESVSSYNSPLHF; CDR3 DNA: TGTGCCAGCAGTTACGAGTCCGTGAGCTCCTATAATTCACCCCTCCACTTT
V gene: TRBV9; D gene: -; J gene: TRBJ2-5; clone size: few; CDR3 protein: CASSVQGSAETQYF; CDR3 DNA: TGTGCCAGCAGCGTTCAGGGGAGTGCAGAGACCCAGTACTTC
V gene: TRBV20-1; D gene: -; J gene: TRBJ2-3; clone size: few; CDR3 protein: CSAGSPDTQYF; CDR3 DNA: TGCAGTGCTGGGAGCCCGGATACGCAGTATTTT
V gene: TRBV29-1; D gene: -; J gene: TRBJ2-5; clone size: -; CDR3 protein: CSVVAPGTQETQYF; CDR3 DNA: TGCAGCGTTGTAGCGCCCGGGACCCAAGAGACCCAGTACTTC
V gene: TRBV27; D gene: -; J gene: TRBJ2-7; clone size: -; CDR3 protein: CASSTHNEQYF; CDR3 DNA: TGTGCCAGCAGTACCCATAACGAGCAGTACTTC
V gene: TRBV6-2/TRBV6-3; D gene: -; J gene: TRBJ2-1; clone size: once; CDR3 protein: CASGQGLLINEQFF; CDR3 DNA: TGTGCCAGCGGTCAGGGACTTCTGATAAATGAGCAGTTCTTC
V gene: TRBV29-1; D gene: -; J gene: TRBJ2-1; clone size: once; CDR3 protein: CSVEDVSQGWGEQFF; CDR3 DNA: TGCAGCGTTGAAGACGTTTCACAGGGTTGGGGTGAGCAGTTCTTC
V gene: TRBV5-1; D gene: -; J gene: TRBJ2-3; clone size: -; CDR3 protein: CASSLAIPPVSTDTQYF; CDR3 DNA: TGCGCCAGCAGCTTGGCCATCCCTCCCGTAAGCACAGATACGCAGTATTTT
V gene: TRBV4-1; D gene: TRBD2; J gene: TRBJ2-1; clone size: -; CDR3 protein: CASSQGLAGLGYNEQFF; CDR3 DNA: TGCGCCAGCAGCCAAGGACTAGCGGGGCTCGGGTACAATGAGCAGTTCTTC
V gene: TRBV5-1; D gene: -; J gene: TRBJ2-7; clone size: few; CDR3 protein: CASSLTGVSDEQYF; CDR3 DNA: TGCGCCAGCAGCTTGACGGGGGTGAGCGACGAGCAGTACTTC
V gene: TRBV27; D gene: -; J gene: TRBJ2-7; clone size: -; CDR3 protein: CASKEYTVKSSYEQYF; CDR3 DNA: TGTGCCAGCAAGGAGTATACCGTGAAGAGCTCCTACGAGCAGTACTTC
V gene: TRBV12-3/TRBV12-4; D gene: -; J gene: TRBJ2-1; clone size: -; CDR3 protein: CASSATGPSRGEQFF; CDR3 DNA: TGTGCCAGCAGTGCTACTGGACCGTCCAGGGGTGAGCAGTTCTTC
V gene: TRBV3-1; D gene: -; J gene: TRBJ2-6; clone size: few; CDR3 protein: CASSQARLTASGANVLTF; CDR3 DNA: TGTGCCAGCAGCCAAGCGAGGCTCACAGCGTCTGGGGCCAACGTCCTGACTTTC